This T cell receptor (beta chain) was identified during a study of regulatory and conventional T cells in RAG deficiency. Study-level findings and limits: In Omenn syndrome, sorted "Tregs" may be peripherally activated cells. Control T-cell subsets had markedly higher Shannon entropy and lower Simpson indices than RAG-deficient patients. Shorter CDR3s in all patient subsets; >80% Treg-Tconv overlap in Omenn.

Concerning this clone itself: The antigen is unknown.

Assay: immunoSEQ multiplex PCR; the TCRdb copy retains only in-frame clones and omits some. Found here are fewer than 35,000 clones, approximately 89% of them singletons; the top ten hold around 13%. The germline V gene has CDR1 MNHEY and CDR2 SVGAGI. V gave up 5 bases and J gave up 0 bases, with 10 bases separating them. The CDR3 runs to 14 residues. This sample was also put to use in a study of regulatory T cells. Per that paper: The primer mix had 52 TRBV and 13 TRBJ primers.

Specimen: CD8+ T cells sorted from blood. This chain connects TRBV6-5 to TRBJ1-1; D uncertain. The TCR comes from a human donor in good health. CDR3 sequence (DNA): TGTGCCAGCAGTACAGCTCTGATGAACACTGAAGCTTTCTTT. The encoded protein is CASSTALMNTEAFF.